This TCR beta chain was captured in a study of blood T cell repertoires in COVID-19 (dated by TCRdb to 2019 to 2021). With regard to the full study: Samples from collaborators originated in the United States, Italy and Spain and spanned both the acute and convalescent phases of COVID-19. The prospective study material was composed of cDNA or gDNA derived from T cells, B-cell-depleted T cells, or PBMCs. Deeply sampled blood TCRbeta repertoires from subjects exposed to, actively infected with, or recovered from COVID-19 were included in the dataset. The repertoires were released in a freely available public database meant as a resource for research on the immune response to SARS-CoV-2. Samples came from the ongoing ImmuneRACE study (first 160 participants) plus 1,254 subjects from 6 global collaborators. Nearly every sample came with metadata listing a de-identified subject ID, COVID-19 status, age in years and sex. Where HLA class I and class II types were available, the types were taken from metadata supplied by the sample provider, not from assay-based typing. General study outcomes and caveats: The quantity of clinical and demographic metadata differed by source and by participant and was supplied without curation.

Remarks on this clone: The target of this receptor is not known. The sample holds no much larger clone one base away, and base qualities are not on file.

CDR1 and CDR2 (MDHEN, SYDVKM) derive from the germline V gene. The CDR3 spans 13 residues, from the cysteine through the phenylalanine. CDR3 DNA is the only sequence kept; it has 39 bases, read in frame from the first base. The V and J ends are trimmed by 6 bases and 2 bases, leaving 10 bases between them. Whole blood was collected in K2EDTA tubes by collaborating institutions according to the institutions' own protocols. Collaborator samples were shipped for TCRbeta analysis as frozen whole blood, isolated PBMCs, or DNA extracted from either sample type. TCRbeta CDR3 regions were amplified from genomic DNA using the immunoSEQ Assay, a bias-controlled multiplex PCR. The source study handled its data this way. The number of nucleated cells in each sample was estimated by amplification of reference gene primers within the assay. To quantify the absolute abundance of each unique TCRbeta CDR3 rearrangement, sequence reads were collapsed and filtered. Productive Simpson clonality was computed per sample as the square root of Simpson's diversity index over productive rearrangements. This is the immuneACCESS table as TCRdb keeps it, with only in-frame sequences that have V and J called. A part of the clones is gone; compared with another copy, unresolved V genes explain less than half, and the rest is unexplained. V and J calls plus clone size are reproduced from that table; the DNA served to infer D and trimming. Present in this sample are 200,000 to 300,000 clones, over 75% of which were seen just once. The ten largest make up less than 10% of the sample.

Sequencing input: peripheral blood. Recombination linked TRBV28 to TRBJ2-5, with no confidently assigned D gene. The origin of this receptor is a human donor in a cohort sampled during active COVID-19. The CDR3 has the sequence CASRQDPQETQYF. The sequenced DNA: TGTGCCAGCAGGCAGGATCCTCAAGAGACCCAGTACTTC. With the portions outside the CDR3 filled from the reference TRBV28 and TRBJ2-5 genes, the complete variable region becomes DVKVTQSSRYLVKRTGEKVFLECVQDMDHENMFWYRQDPGLGLRLIYFSYDVKMKEKGDIPEGYSVSREKKERFSLILESASTNQTSMYLCASRQDPQETQYFGPGTRLLVL.